Shown below are 10 T cell receptor beta chains from a single sample sequenced in a study of regulatory T cells in long-lasting Graves disease. Time point given: persistent/refractory GD, antithyroid drugs over 5 years with positive TRAb. TCR sequences were obtained from RNA taken from PBMCs. In building TCR beta libraries, iRepertoire HTBI primers were used together with Arm-PCR of CDR3 regions. TCRdb recomputed calls from the multiplex PCR reads with MiXCR, one row per CDR3 protein. The table has more than 650,000 distinct CDR3 sequences, about 30% seen once; the top ten hold about two fifths. Sequenced here: peripheral blood mononuclear cells (PBMCs), sampled when the disease was refractory, from a patient treated with antithyroid drugs. The origin of the receptors is a female donor with Graves disease.

The J gene is TRBJ2-7, the V gene TRBV20-1; TRBD2 aligns across 9 bases. The V and J ends lost 6 bases and 2 bases, in that order; junction bases with no gene match: 23. Germline loops: CDR1 DFQATT, CDR2 SNEGSKA (reference sequence). The CDR3 is 19 amino acids. The CDR3 is CSATGPDVLTSGSTYEQYF. The CDR3 bases are TGCAGTGCCACCGGTCCGGATGTTTTAACTAGCGGGTCCACCTACGAGCAGTACTTC.

Only a few counts were recorded for this clonotype. The V call is TRBV7-6, the J call TRBJ1-1; D not certain. The germline V gene has CDR1 SGHVS and CDR2 FNYEAQ. The V and J ends lost 5 bases and 3 bases respectively, with 13 bases between them. This CDR3 has 14 amino acids. The CDR3 DNA follows: TGTGCCAGCAGCATCCAGGACGGGGACACTGAAGCTTTCTTT. Encoded protein: CASSIQDGDTEAFF.

V is TRBV6-1 and J is TRBJ1-2, with 7 bases identical to TRBD1. The germline CDR1 and CDR2 sequences are MNHNS and SASEGT. CDR3 size: 12 residues. V was pared by 6 bases and J by 6 bases, with 4 bases of the junction left unmatched. The CDR3 DNA follows: TGTGCCAGCAGAAAAACAGGGGATGGCTACACCTTC. It encodes CASRKTGDGYTF.

This clonotype appeared a few times. The V and J genes are TRBV28 and TRBJ1-5; TRBD1 matches 8 bases. With V trimmed by 4 bases and J by 6 bases, 11 bases remained unmatched. The CDR3 contains 16 residues. CDR1 and CDR2 from the germline V gene are MDHEN and SYDVKM. This CDR3 reads CASSYPAGQVVQPQHF. Here the CDR3 DNA reads TGTGCCAGCAGTTACCCTGCGGGACAGGTTGTTCAGCCCCAGCATTTT.

This clonotype appeared many times. This chain uses TRBV7-9 with TRBJ2-5; 12 nucleotides line up with TRBD1. V lost 4 bases and J lost 4; bases outside the gene matches: 4. Looked up from germline, CDR1 is SEHNR and CDR2 is FQNEAQ (reference sequence). This CDR3 is built from 15 residues. The CDR3 bases are TGTGCCAGCAGCTGGGACAGGGGGCAGCGAGAGACCCAGTACTTC. Translating gives CASSWDRGQRETQYF.

This clonotype was counted between two and nine times. The chain is built from TRBV29-1 and TRBJ1-1, with D perhaps TRBD1 (5 bases). The germline V gene has CDR1 SQVTM and CDR2 ANQGSEA. There are 14 residues in the CDR3. The germline V and J ends were trimmed by 1 base and 1 base, with 10 bases remaining between them. The CDR3 loop reads CSVEVGVANTEAFF. DNA of the CDR3: TGCAGCGTTGAAGTGGGGGTGGCGAACACTGAAGCTTTCTTT.

V gene TRBV3-1 combines with J gene TRBJ2-7; 10 bases match TRBD1. CDR1 and CDR2 (germline): LGHDT, YNNKEL (reference sequence). The V segment lost 1 base and the J segment 3 bases; nucleotides outside the gene matches: 3. The length of the CDR3 is 15 residues. The CDR3 sequence: CASSQGGTGVYEQYF. The CDR3 DNA sequence: TGTGCCAGCAGCCAAGGTGGGACAGGGGTCTACGAGCAGTACTTC.

Ten or more counts support this clonotype. V usage is TRBV12-3 or TRBV12-4 and J usage is TRBJ1-4, with D tentatively TRBD1 (5 bases). Trimming left V 3 bases short and J 5 bases short, with 13 bases between. The CDR3 totals 15 residues. The CDR3 bases are TGTGCCAGCAGTTTTGCGGGACGGGCAAATGAAAAACTGTTTTTT. Encoded protein: CASSFAGRANEKLFF.

The chain joins TRBV2 to TRBJ2-1, with D possibly matching TRBD2 (5 bases). CDR1 is SNHLY and CDR2 is FYNNEI in the germline V gene. The V end lost 1 base, the J end lost 5 bases, and 12 bases lay between the germline ends. CDR3 length: 15 residues. The CDR3, as DNA: TGTGCCAGCAGTGAAGGAGGAGGTTACCACAATGAGCAGTTCTTC. This translates into CASSEGGGYHNEQFF.

The chain couples TRBV5-1 to TRBJ1-1; D gene ambiguous. V was cut by 4 bases and J by 4 bases, with 14 bases left in between. CDR1 SGHRS and CDR2 YFSETQ come from the germline V gene. The CDR3 extends over 14 amino acids. The CDR3 bases are TGCGCCAGCAGCAAAGATGGGGAGGCCACTGAAGCTTTCTTT. The encoded protein is CASSKDGEATEAFF.